This paragraph covers one TCR beta chain sequence. The source of the sample is a study of T cell changes during pregnancy in multiple sclerosis. V gave up 4 bases and J gave up 0 bases; unmatched junction bases: 6. The germline V gene encodes CDR1 SGHNT and CDR2 YYREEE (reference sequence). CDR3 size: 15 residues. Clones were read by immunoSEQ multiplex PCR, and TCRdb kept only the in-frame ones, dropping some. The sample carries approximately 59,000 clones, about 90% recorded once. The receptor was isolated from a female donor in good health, enrolled as a control in a pregnancy study. The source material was peripheral blood, sampled in the third trimester of pregnancy. This chain connects TRBV5-4 to TRBJ1-1; 7 bases agree with TRBD1. DNA of the CDR3: TGTGCCAGCAGCCGCCAAGGGGGCATGAACACTGAAGCTTTCTTT. Protein: CASSRQGGMNTEAFF.